This entry describes one T cell receptor beta chain. What it binds is not known. It was with 60 Vbeta and 13 Jbeta primers that the PCR ran. TCRdb keeps only in-frame clones here, not all; method: immunoSEQ multiplex PCR. This table holds over 90,000 clones, 77% found once. The sample originates from a study of cytomegalovirus exposure and HLA in healthy donors. Study-level findings and limits: Earlier analysis looked at TCR beta V segments, and most were productive about 87% or about 30% of the time. Association of a missense DCLRE1C variant with TCR beta V- and J-gene trimming was reported in a later analysis.

This sequence originates from a male donor in good health and CMV-seropositive. The sample comprised PBMCs.

Written as DNA, the CDR3 is TGTGCCAGCTCTTGGTCTCGTCAAGGGGTCTCACCCCTCCACTTT. Its protein is CASSWSRQGVSPLHF. J is TRBJ1-6 and V is TRBV6-5; a possible D gene is TRBD1 (5 bases). Germline values: CDR1 MNHEY, CDR2 SVGAGI. The CDR3 has 15 amino acids. V dropped 8 bases and J dropped 10 bases, with 21 bases sitting between them.